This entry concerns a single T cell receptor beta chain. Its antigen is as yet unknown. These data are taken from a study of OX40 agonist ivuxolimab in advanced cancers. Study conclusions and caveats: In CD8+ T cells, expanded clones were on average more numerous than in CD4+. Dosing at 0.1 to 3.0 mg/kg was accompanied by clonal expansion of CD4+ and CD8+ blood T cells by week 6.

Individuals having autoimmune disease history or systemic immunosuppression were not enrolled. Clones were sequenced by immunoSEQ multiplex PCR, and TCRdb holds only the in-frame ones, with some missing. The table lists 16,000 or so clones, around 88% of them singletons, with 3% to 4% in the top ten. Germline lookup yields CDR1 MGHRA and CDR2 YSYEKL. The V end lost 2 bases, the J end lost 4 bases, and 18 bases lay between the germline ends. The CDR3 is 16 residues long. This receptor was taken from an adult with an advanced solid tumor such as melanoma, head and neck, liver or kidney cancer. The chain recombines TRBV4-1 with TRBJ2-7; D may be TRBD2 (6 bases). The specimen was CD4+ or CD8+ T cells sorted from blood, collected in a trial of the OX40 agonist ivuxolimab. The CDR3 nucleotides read TGCGCCAGCAGCCAAAGTAGTAGCGGTGCGACTTACGAGCAGTACTTC. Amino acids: CASSQSSSGATYEQYF.